These 26 T cell receptor beta chains were sequenced from one sample in a study of blood T cell repertoires in COVID-19. Repertoires were generated with immunoSEQ multiplex PCR, while TCRdb's copy carries only in-frame clones and drops some. The sample comprises 200,000 to 250,000 clones, 86% of which are singletons, and over 2% rests with the top ten. Sequencing used peripheral blood. The receptors originated from a man aged 25-40 years who had recovered from COVID-19.

This chain joins TRBV19 and TRBJ2-1; 10 bases line up with TRBD1. Losses at the gene ends were 10 bases for V and 9 bases for J; bases not matched to a gene: 12. This CDR3 comprises 14 residues. Germline V gives CDR1 LNHDA, CDR2 SQIVND (reference sequence). The CDR3 loop reads CATIPGQGSSEQFF. The CDR3 DNA reads TGTGCCACGATTCCGGGACAGGGGTCAAGTGAGCAGTTCTTC.

There are a few counts of this clone. V is TRBV7-9 and J is TRBJ1-6; a possible D gene is TRBD1 (6 bases). V was pared by 1 base and J by 13 bases, with 14 bases between. Germline CDR1 and CDR2: SEHNR and FQNEAQ (reference sequence). The CDR3 extends over 14 amino acids. The CDR3, as DNA: TGTGCCAGCAGCTTAGTGGGGGACACTTCCCCCCTCCACTTT. Protein: CASSLVGDTSPLHF.

The CDR3 sequence: CASSPGGGPRTDTQYF. The CDR3 nucleotides are TGTGCCAGCAGCCCTGGCGGGGGGCCCCGCACAGATACGCAGTATTTT. The V call is TRBV3-1 (or the pseudogene TRBV3-2), the J call TRBJ2-3, with 8 nucleotides matching TRBD2. The V gene end was trimmed by 4 bases and the J gene end by 1 base; junction bases not matched to a gene: 7. CDR3 size: 16 residues. CDR1 is LGHDT and CDR2 is YNNKEL in the germline V gene (reference sequence).

The V call is TRBV6-5, the J call TRBJ1-2; 8 bases are a match to TRBD1. V shed 7 bases, J shed 8 bases, and the junction held 12 bases outside the gene matches. The CDR3 sequence is 14 residues long. CDR1 and CDR2 from the germline V gene are MNHEY and SVGAGI. The DNA of the CDR3 is TGTGCCAGCATCATTGGGGAACAGGGGGGCGGCTACACCTTC. It specifies CASIIGEQGGGYTF.

V is TRBV10-1 and J is TRBJ2-5, with D tentatively TRBD2 (6 bases). Trimming took off 4 bases at V and 5 bases at J, with 11 bases between the two ends. Per germline, CDR1 WNHNN and CDR2 SYGVQD (reference sequence). The CDR3 is 13 residues long. The CDR3 region has the DNA TGCGCCAGCAGTGCGTCGGGAGCGGAGACCCAGTACTTC. Amino acid sequence: CASSASGAETQYF.

The rearrangement links TRBV18 to TRBJ1-1, with 7 positions matching TRBD1. From germline, CDR1 is KGHSH and CDR2 LQKENI. The trim removed 3 bases at V and 11 bases at J, leaving 6 bases unmatched. The CDR3 sequence is 12 residues long. The CDR3 nucleotides read TGTGCCAGCTCACCCGACAGGGCGGCGGCTTTCTTT. It codes for CASSPDRAAAFF.

This sequence joins TRBV10-3 and TRBJ2-1; D not resolved. V lost 9 bases to trimming and J lost 0 bases, with 15 bases between them. Germline values: CDR1 ENHRY, CDR2 SYGVKD. The CDR3 sequence is 15 residues long. CDR3: CAIGPGTSSYNEQFF. The CDR3 DNA reads as TGTGCCATAGGCCCAGGAACAAGCTCCTACAATGAGCAGTTCTTC.

The chain is built from TRBV25-1 and TRBJ1-4; D is undetermined. Trimming took 3 bases from V and 6 from J, leaving 14 bases between them. The CDR3 runs 15 residues. Germline CDR1 and CDR2: MGHDK and SYGVNS. The CDR3 reads CASSEEGARDEKLFF. As DNA, the CDR3 is TGTGCCAGCAGTGAGGAGGGCGCTAGGGATGAAAAACTGTTTTTT.

The chain couples TRBV14 to TRBJ1-1; D unresolved. The CDR3 runs to 14 residues. Trimming took off 0 bases at V and 12 bases at J, with 17 bases between the two ends. CDR1 is SGHDN, CDR2 FVKESK, per germline. The CDR3 loop reads CASSQEVGRPDTFF. The CDR3 DNA reads as TGTGCCAGCAGCCAAGAGGTAGGAAGGCCAGACACTTTCTTT.

The chain joins TRBV6-2 or TRBV6-3 to TRBJ2-7, with D possibly matching TRBD2 (7 bases). Trimming left V 0 bases short and J 2 bases short, with 20 bases between. Germline loops: CDR1 MNHEY, CDR2 SVGEGT. The CDR3 totals 18 residues. The DNA for the CDR3 is TGTGCCAGCAGTTACTCGATCCCCCTACGGGGGGCCCCCTACGAGCAGTACTTC. As protein: CASSYSIPLRGAPYEQYF.

J is TRBJ2-3 and V is TRBV3-1 (or the pseudogene TRBV3-2), with TRBD2 matching 7 bases. With 4 bases clipped from V and 0 bases from J, the junction kept 7 bases outside the gene matches. CDR1 and CDR2 (germline): LGHDT, YNNKEL (reference sequence). The CDR3 runs 16 residues. CDR3 in amino acids: CASSPELAESTDTQYF. The CDR3 DNA reads TGTGCCAGCAGCCCGGAGCTAGCGGAGAGCACAGATACGCAGTATTTT.

The genes are TRBV6-5 and TRBJ1-5; TRBD1 is a possible D gene (5 bases). Trimming removed 5 bases from V and 7 bases from J, with 12 bases in between. Germline CDR1 reads MNHEY; CDR2 reads SVGAGI. The CDR3 totals 13 residues. CDR3 amino acids: CASSPIGGQPQHF. CDR3 sequence (DNA): TGTGCCAGCAGTCCAATTGGGGGGCAGCCCCAGCATTTT.

J is TRBJ2-1 and V is TRBV10-1; 10 nucleotides agree with TRBD2. Looked up from germline, CDR1 is WNHNN and CDR2 is SYGVQD (reference sequence). The J segment lost 5 bases and the V segment lost 3 bases, leaving 1 base of the junction unmatched. The CDR3 is made up of 14 amino acids. CDR3: CASSESGGDNEQFF. The CDR3 DNA follows: TGCGCCAGCAGTGAAAGCGGGGGGGACAATGAGCAGTTCTTC.

The V call is TRBV19, the J call TRBJ1-4, with D perhaps TRBD1 (6 bases). The CDR3 is made up of 15 amino acids. The V end lost 5 bases, the J end lost 6 bases, and 16 bases lay between the germline ends. Per germline, CDR1 LNHDA and CDR2 SQIVND (reference sequence). CDR3 amino acids: CASSLQGHRDEKLFF. Written as DNA, the CDR3 is TGTGCCAGTAGTCTGCAGGGACATCGAGATGAAAAACTGTTTTTT.

The rearrangement links TRBV4-1 to TRBJ2-6; tentatively, D is TRBD1 (6 bases). Trimming shortened V by 3 bases and J by 0 bases, and 6 bases separated the two germline ends. CDR1 and CDR2 (germline): MGHRA, YSYEKL. CDR3 length: 15 amino acids. Here the CDR3 DNA reads TGCGCCAGCAGCCAGGACAGCTCTGGGGCCAACGTCCTGACTTTC. This translates into CASSQDSSGANVLTF.

The V gene is TRBV19, the J gene TRBJ1-6; unclear D gene. Germline V gives CDR1 LNHDA, CDR2 SQIVND (reference sequence). The CDR3 runs 16 residues. V lost 7 bases to trimming and J lost 0 bases, with 13 bases between them. In DNA, the CDR3 is TGTGCCAGTAAGGTTGCGGGGAGCTCCTATAATTCACCCCTCCACTTT. Amino acids: CASKVAGSSYNSPLHF.

The V call is TRBV9, the J call TRBJ2-7; 10 positions agree with TRBD1. The CDR3 contains 15 residues. CDR1 SGDLS and CDR2 YYNGEE come from the germline V gene. The J segment lost 4 bases and the V segment lost 3 bases, leaving 7 bases of the junction unmatched. The CDR3 region is CASSAFGTGAYEQYF. The CDR3 nucleotides are TGTGCCAGCAGCGCCTTCGGGACAGGGGCGTACGAGCAGTACTTC.

This sequence joins TRBV2 and TRBJ1-4; 10 bases match TRBD1. The CDR3 covers 15 residues. The V gene end was trimmed by 6 bases and the J gene end by 8 bases; junction bases not matched to a gene: 9. Germline values: CDR1 SNHLY, CDR2 FYNNEI. This CDR3 is CASRAGTGAMEKLFF. In nucleotides, the CDR3 is TGTGCCAGCAGGGCGGGGACAGGGGCCATGGAAAAACTGTTTTTT.

This clone was seen only once. The chain uses TRBV6-2 or TRBV6-3 and TRBJ2-1; 9 bases are shared with TRBD2. CDR1 MNHEY and CDR2 SVGEGT come from the germline V gene. The CDR3 loop spans 16 amino acids. Trimming took 0 bases from V and 7 from J; bases not matched to a gene: 7. CDR3: CASSYSGGGAWNEQFF. Written as DNA, the CDR3 is TGTGCCAGCAGTTACTCCGGCGGGGGGGCCTGGAATGAGCAGTTCTTC.

This chain uses TRBV3-1 (or the pseudogene TRBV3-2) with TRBJ2-1; 11 nucleotides line up with TRBD2. J gave up 0 bases and V 7 bases, and 11 bases lay outside the gene matches. This CDR3 spans 18 amino acids. CDR1 and CDR2 from the germline V gene are LGHDT and YNNKEL (reference sequence). The CDR3 region is CASNPGLAASSSYNEQFF. CDR3 nucleotide sequence: TGTGCCAGCAACCCGGGACTAGCGGCTTCGAGCTCCTACAATGAGCAGTTCTTC.

The chain couples TRBV27 to TRBJ1-2, with 8 bases that match TRBD1. CDR1 is MNHEY, CDR2 SMNVEV, per germline (reference sequence). J gave up 3 bases and V 5 bases, and 5 bases lay outside the gene matches. The CDR3 runs 14 residues. CDR3 DNA: TGTGCCAGCAGTAGCGACAGGGGCCACTATGGCTACACCTTC. The encoded protein is CASSSDRGHYGYTF.

The chain recombines TRBV29-1 with TRBJ2-1, with D maybe TRBD2 (5 bases). CDR1 is SQVTM and CDR2 is ANQGSEA in the germline V gene. The CDR3 length is 13 residues. Trimming removed 7 bases from V and 9 bases from J, with 19 bases in between. CDR3 DNA sequence: TGCAGCGCTCCCACCGGGGTCGGCGGTGAGCAGTTCTTC. This encodes CSAPTGVGGEQFF.

V and J are TRBV10-3 and TRBJ1-1; 10 nucleotides line up with TRBD1. This CDR3 region has 14 residues. Germline values: CDR1 ENHRY, CDR2 SYGVKD. V dropped 4 bases and J dropped 4; count of bases not matched to a gene: 3. The DNA for the CDR3 is TGTGCCATCAGTGTGGACAGGGGGGGCACTGAAGCTTTCTTT. It codes for CAISVDRGGTEAFF.

The chain uses TRBV10-1 and TRBJ2-2; TRBD1 is a possible D gene (5 bases). The CDR3 extends over 14 amino acids. The germline gives CDR1 WNHNN, CDR2 SYGVQD (reference sequence). Trimming pared 5 bases from V and 1 base from J, leaving 8 bases between. The chain's CDR3 is CASSYGQNTGELFF. CDR3 DNA: TGCGCCAGCAGTTATGGACAGAACACCGGGGAGCTGTTTTTT.

In its sample, this clone was seen once. The chain joins TRBV2 to TRBJ2-1, with D possibly being TRBD2 (5 bases). The V end lost 6 bases, the J end lost 8 bases, and 11 bases lay between the germline ends. The germline V gene encodes CDR1 SNHLY and CDR2 FYNNEI. The CDR3 loop spans 12 amino acids. CDR3 DNA sequence: TGTGCCAGCAGCTTCAGCGGCGATGAGCAGTTCTTC. It specifies CASSFSGDEQFF.

The chain employs TRBV5-1 and TRBJ2-3; D gene unclear. This CDR3 is 14 amino acids long. Trimming stripped 0 bases from V and 2 bases from J, with 7 bases between. Germline values: CDR1 SGHRS, CDR2 YFSETQ. In nucleotides, the CDR3 is TGCGCCAGCAGCTTGGGCGCCCTCACAGATACGCAGTATTTT. Amino acid sequence: CASSLGALTDTQYF.